This T cell receptor beta chain was captured by sequencing in a study of cytomegalovirus exposure and HLA in healthy donors. For the study at large: Roughly 92 million unique TCRs, all from HLA-typed donors, were included in an early release of the data.

Germline lookup yields CDR1 SGHRS and CDR2 YFSETQ. The CDR3 is made up of 15 amino acids. V was clipped by 2 bases and J by 1 base, with 9 bases between them. In regard to this clone: No antigen is known for it.

Whole-study findings and limits: Using the classifier, cytomegalovirus status was reportedly diagnosed with high specificity and sensitivity. Later analysis showed TCR association rates varying by HLA locus, highest for DRB1 and lowest for HLA-C.

PCR amplification relied on 60 Vbeta primers (plus 13 Jbeta primers). Method: immunoSEQ multiplex PCR; TCRdb's copy keeps in-frame clones and lacks some. This table holds roughly 240,000 clones, roughly 80% found once. Source material: PBMCs. The sequence derives from a woman aged 40 to 49 in good health and CMV-seropositive. J is TRBJ2-2 and V is TRBV5-1; D might be TRBD1 (6 bases). The CDR3 bases are TGCGCCAGCAGCTTAGCACAGGGGAACACCGGGGAGCTGTTTTTT. Translated: CASSLAQGNTGELFF. The full variable domain, its missing parts supplied by reference TRBV5-1 and TRBJ2-2, is KAGVTQTPRYLIKTRGQQVTLSCSPISGHRSVSWYQQTPGQGLQFLFEYFSETQRNKGNFPGRFSGRQFSNSRSEMNVSTLELGDSALYLCASSLAQGNTGELFFGEGSRLTVL.